This TCR beta chain was obtained from a study of Graves' ophthalmopathy and Graves' hyperthyroidism. Looked up from germline, CDR1 is MNHEY and CDR2 is SMNVEV (reference sequence). V shed 8 bases, J shed 4 bases, and the junction held 0 bases outside the gene matches. This CDR3 comprises 12 residues. In its sample, this clonotype was seen a few times. The TCR beta CDR3 regions underwent amplification from RNA transcripts. The library came from an HTBI-primed first-round RT-PCR and a second-round multiplex PCR. Via MiXCR, TCRdb re-called the multiplex PCR reads, giving one row per CDR3 protein. The data contain roughly 220,000 distinct CDR3 sequences, about 47% of them seen just once; the ten biggest clones take up approximately 44%.

The sequenced material came from peripheral blood. The V and J genes are TRBV27 and TRBJ1-1; 11 bases align to TRBD1. The receptor was derived from an adult man with Graves' ophthalmopathy. The DNA for the CDR3 is TGTGCCAGCGGGACAGGGGGCACTGAAGCTTTCTTT. Protein product: CASGTGGTEAFF.